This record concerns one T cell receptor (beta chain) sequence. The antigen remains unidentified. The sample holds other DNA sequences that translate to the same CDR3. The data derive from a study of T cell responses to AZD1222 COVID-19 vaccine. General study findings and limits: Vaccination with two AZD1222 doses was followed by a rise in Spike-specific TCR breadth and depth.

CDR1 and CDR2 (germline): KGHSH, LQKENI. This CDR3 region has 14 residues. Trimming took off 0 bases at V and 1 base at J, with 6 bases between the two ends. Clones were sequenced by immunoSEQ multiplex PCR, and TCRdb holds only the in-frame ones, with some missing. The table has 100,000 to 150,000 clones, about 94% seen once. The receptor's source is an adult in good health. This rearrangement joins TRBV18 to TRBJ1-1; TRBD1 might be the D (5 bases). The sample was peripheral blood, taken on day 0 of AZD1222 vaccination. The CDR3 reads CASSPPGRNTEAFF. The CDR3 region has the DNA TGTGCCAGCTCACCACCGGGACGGAACACTGAAGCTTTCTTT.